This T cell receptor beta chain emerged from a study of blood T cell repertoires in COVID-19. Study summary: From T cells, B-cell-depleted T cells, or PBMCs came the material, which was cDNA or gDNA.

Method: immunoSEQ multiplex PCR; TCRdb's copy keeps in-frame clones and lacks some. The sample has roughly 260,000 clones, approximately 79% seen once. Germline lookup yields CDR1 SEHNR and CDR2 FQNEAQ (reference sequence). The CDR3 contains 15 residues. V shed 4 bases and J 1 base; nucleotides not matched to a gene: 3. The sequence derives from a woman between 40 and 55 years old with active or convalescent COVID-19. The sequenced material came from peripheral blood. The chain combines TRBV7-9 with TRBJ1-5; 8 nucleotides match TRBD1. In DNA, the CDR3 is TGTGCCAGCAGCTCGGACAGGGTGAGCAATCAGCCCCAGCATTTT. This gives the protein CASSSDRVSNQPQHF.